This TCR beta chain was identified in a study of blood T cell repertoires in COVID-19. About the research overall: T cells, B-cell-depleted T cells, or PBMCs provided the cDNA or gDNA that served as material.

Original processing notes: Amplification from reference gene primers served as the basis for estimated nucleated cell counts. Sequencing was performed with immunoSEQ multiplex PCR; in TCRdb, only in-frame clones are kept and a portion is missing. The V and J calls and clone size come from that table; D and trimming were worked out from the DNA. This sample has approximately 250,000 clones, with 82% found just once. The CDR3 sequence is 12 residues long. CDR1 and CDR2 (germline): SGDLS, YYNGEE. V lost 4 bases and J lost 5, with 9 bases in between. This receptor was obtained from a man in his forties or fifties who had recovered from COVID-19. The V call is TRBV9, the J call TRBJ2-5; TRBD1 might be the D (5 bases). The specimen was PBMCs or T cells enriched from blood (not recorded which). The CDR3 here is CASSLGAETQYF. The CDR3 DNA sequence: TGTGCCAGCAGCTTAGGGGCGGAGACCCAGTACTTC.